This TCR beta chain was profiled in a study of blood T cell repertoires in COVID-19. Study context: Samples came from the United States, Italy and Spain, spanning acute and convalescent COVID-19. In each case, the material was cDNA or gDNA derived from T cells, B-cell-depleted T cells, or PBMCs.

From germline, CDR1 is DFQATT and CDR2 SNEGSKA (reference sequence). The CDR3 totals 11 residues. Here immunoSEQ multiplex PCR was the method, and the copy in TCRdb shows in-frame clones only, minus some. The table shows over 85,000 clones, with around nine tenths occurring only once. The sequence was obtained from a man in his forties or fifties with active or convalescent COVID-19. This sequence joins TRBV20-1 and TRBJ1-2, with D maybe TRBD1 (6 bases). The source material was peripheral blood. The CDR3 region has the DNA TGCAGCACAGGGTCGAACTATGGCTACACCTTC. This encodes CSTGSNYGYTF.